The entry below gives a single T cell receptor beta chain sequence along with its context. Its antigen has not been determined. The input lacks base qualities; no much larger clone sits a single base away. This sample is part of a study of blood T cell repertoires in COVID-19 (dated by TCRdb to the early 2020s). With regard to the full study: Collaborator samples came from the United States, Italy and Spain and covered acute and convalescent phases of COVID-19. The repertoires were released in a freely available public database intended as a resource for research on the immune response to SARS-CoV-2. A de-identified subject ID, COVID-19 status, age in years and sex were almost always included in the sample metadata. Samples were obtained from the ongoing ImmuneRACE study (first 160 participants) and from 1,254 subjects provided by 6 global collaborators. HLA class I and class II types, where available, came from metadata supplied by the sample provider rather than from assay-based typing. The material from the prospective study consisted of cDNA or gDNA derived from T cells, B-cell-depleted T cells, or PBMCs. Subjects who had been exposed to COVID-19, were actively infected with it, or had recovered from it provided the deeply sampled blood TCRbeta repertoires that made up the dataset. What the work shows at the level of the full study, not this receptor alone: The amount of clinical and demographic metadata varied by source and participant and was provided uncurated.

The CDR3 numbers 16 residues from cysteine through phenylalanine. This entry keeps only the CDR3 DNA: 48 bases, framed from base 1. According to the germline V gene (reference sequence), CDR1 reads MNHEY and CDR2 reads SMNVEV. Trimming removed 3 bases from V and 5 bases from J; the gene matches leave 11 bases unexplained. TCRbeta CDR3 regions were amplified from genomic DNA using the immunoSEQ Assay, a bias-controlled multiplex PCR. In the original analysis: The number of nucleated cells in each sample was estimated by amplification of reference gene primers within the assay. To quantify the absolute abundance of each unique TCRbeta CDR3 rearrangement, sequence reads were collapsed and filtered. For each sample, productive Simpson clonality was calculated by taking the square root of Simpson's diversity index across productive rearrangements. TCRdb re-hosts the immuneACCESS table, in-frame sequences only. Its copies lack some clones; in the studies checked, an unresolved V gene accounts for under half of them, and the cause for the rest is not known. V and J calls and clone size are copied from that table; D and trimming were computed from the DNA. The sample data list over 250,000 clones, and around 90% of these were observed just once. 2.2% of the sample goes to the ten largest clones.

Whole blood was collected in K2EDTA tubes by collaborating institutions according to the institutions' own protocols. For TCRbeta analysis, collaborators shipped samples in one of three forms: frozen whole blood, isolated PBMCs, or DNA extracted from either of those sample types. The sequenced sample consisted of peripheral blood. The TCR sequence derives from a middle-aged man with acute or convalescent COVID-19. In this chain, TRBV27 is recombined with TRBJ2-5; 8 nucleotides in the junction match TRBD1. The DNA sequence is given as TGTGCCAGCAGTTTCTCCCGCAGACAGGGGAGGGAGACCCAGTACTTC. This yields the protein CASSFSRRQGRETQYF.